Following are 26 T cell receptor beta chains from one sample sequenced in a study of T cells in Graves' hyperthyroidism and ophthalmopathy. Authors of the study amplified TCR beta CDR3 regions from RNA transcripts. When the TCR CDR3 underwent first-round RT-PCR, the HTBI primer set was used. TCRdb independently ran MiXCR on the multiplex PCR reads; one entry per CDR3 protein. There are over 500,000 distinct CDR3 sequences in the sample; around 13% occur only once, and about 14% lies in the top ten. Sequencing used blood. All receptors come from a middle-aged woman with Graves' hyperthyroidism.

V usage is TRBV6-6 and J usage is TRBJ2-3, with TRBD2 as a possible D gene (6 bases). Germline V CDR1 and CDR2: MNHNY, SVGAGI (reference sequence). The CDR3 extends over 14 amino acids. The V gene lost 2 bases and the J gene lost 2 bases, with 8 bases spanning the gap. In DNA, the CDR3 is TGTGCCAGCAGTTACGCGGGGCCCACAGATACGCAGTATTTT. Its translation is CASSYAGPTDTQYF.

This clonotype showed up many times. The genes are TRBV12-3 or TRBV12-4 and TRBJ1-1; perhaps TRBD1 as D (6 bases). Trimming removed 6 bases at V and 1 base at J, with 9 bases between. CDR3 length: 13 residues. CDR3 residues: CASRRGGNTEAFF. The CDR3 region has the DNA TGTGCCAGCAGGAGAGGGGGGAACACTGAAGCTTTCTTT.

The rearrangement uses TRBV20-1 and TRBJ2-7; 9 bases are shared with TRBD2. J lost 0 bases, V lost 6 bases, and 9 bases had no gene match. The CDR3 sequence is 15 residues long. CDR1 is DFQATT and CDR2 is SNEGSKA in the germline V gene (reference sequence). The CDR3 reads CSARRREGLSYEQYF. DNA of the CDR3: TGCAGTGCCCGGCGGCGGGAGGGCCTCTCCTACGAGCAGTACTTC.

The chain couples TRBV27 to TRBJ2-5, with 12 bases matching TRBD2. Trimming removed 6 bases from V and 5 bases from J; junction bases left unmatched: 10. This CDR3 region has 16 residues. CDR1 and CDR2 (germline): MNHEY, SMNVEV (reference sequence). The CDR3 sequence: CASRPRLAGARETQYF. The DNA for the CDR3 is TGTGCCAGCAGGCCACGACTAGCGGGAGCTCGCGAGACCCAGTACTTC.

A few counts support this clonotype. The chain links TRBV7-2 to TRBJ1-2, with 7 bases aligning to TRBD1. The J segment lost 0 bases and the V segment lost 2 bases, leaving 9 bases of the junction unmatched. The CDR3 is 17 amino acids. CDR1 and CDR2 (germline): SGHTA, FQGNSA. The CDR3: CASSLMGQTFSNYGYTF. In DNA form, the CDR3 reads TGTGCCAGCAGCTTAATGGGACAGACATTTTCTAACTATGGCTACACCTTC.

This clonotype was observed a handful of times. The rearrangement joins TRBV7-2 to TRBJ2-1, with D perhaps matching TRBD2 (6 bases). The length of the CDR3 is 13 residues. Germline V lookup: CDR1 SGHTA, CDR2 FQGNSA. V was trimmed by 4 bases and J by 15 bases, leaving 19 bases between them. The CDR3 here is CASSYVSGRGAFF. CDR3 bases: TGTGCCAGCAGCTACGTTAGCGGCCGAGGGGCGTTCTTC.

The table lists this clonotype with many counts. The chain uses TRBV2 and TRBJ2-3; D is ambiguous. Trimming stripped 0 bases from V and 0 bases from J, with 4 bases between. The germline V gene encodes CDR1 SNHLY and CDR2 FYNNEI. CDR3 length equals 14 residues. CDR3: CASSEAASTDTQYF. In nucleotides, the CDR3 is TGTGCCAGCAGTGAAGCTGCTAGCACAGATACGCAGTATTTT.

This clonotype was recorded at least ten times. CDR3 region: CASSFATVEETQYF. DNA for the CDR3: TGTGCCAGCAGTTTCGCTACAGTGGAAGAGACCCAGTACTTC. The chain recombines TRBV6-1 with TRBJ2-5; D uncertain. This CDR3 contains 14 residues. The V end lost 5 bases, the J end lost 3 bases, and 13 bases lay between the germline ends. Germline V gene sequence: CDR1 MNHNS, CDR2 SASEGT.

The rearrangement uses TRBV27 and TRBJ1-1, with D possibly matching TRBD1 (6 bases). V lost 6 bases, J lost 1 base, and 12 bases lay in between. The CDR3 loop spans 14 amino acids. The germline CDR1 and CDR2 sequences are MNHEY and SMNVEV (reference sequence). The DNA for the CDR3 is TGTGCCAGCAGGCCGGGGGGCGGGAACACTGAAGCTTTCTTT. Residues: CASRPGGGNTEAFF.

This clonotype turned up a few times. The chain recombines TRBV5-4 with TRBJ2-3; the D gene could be TRBD1 or TRBD2 (5 bases each). V gave up 0 bases and J gave up 0 bases, with 14 bases separating them. Per the germline V gene, CDR1 is SGHNT and CDR2 is YYREEE (reference sequence). The CDR3 has 17 amino acids. The CDR3 DNA follows: TGTGCCAGCAGCTTGGTTATAGGGACGGGTAGCACAGATACGCAGTATTTT. It is translated as CASSLVIGTGSTDTQYF.

This clonotype was observed at least ten times. This chain links TRBV6-2 or TRBV6-3 with TRBJ1-1, with D unresolved. The CDR3 contains 14 residues. Germline V gives CDR1 MNHEY, CDR2 SVGEGT. Trimming stripped 3 bases from V and 0 bases from J, with 8 bases between. The CDR3 DNA follows: TGTGCCAGCAGTTATCCCGGGATGAACACTGAAGCTTTCTTT. It is translated as CASSYPGMNTEAFF.

This clonotype was seen repeatedly, ten times or more. This rearrangement joins TRBV20-1 to TRBJ2-3, with 7 nucleotides matching TRBD2. This CDR3 spans 14 amino acids. V shed 5 bases, J shed 6 bases, and the junction held 11 bases outside the gene matches. Germline CDR1 and CDR2: DFQATT and SNEGSKA (reference sequence). The chain's CDR3 is CSAGQLAPSDTQYF. In nucleotides, the CDR3 is TGCAGTGCTGGCCAACTAGCGCCGTCGGATACGCAGTATTTT.

This clonotype was found many times. This chain joins TRBV11-2 and TRBJ2-5; TRBD2 matches 13 bases. This CDR3 is 15 amino acids long. V shed 4 bases and J 5 bases; nucleotides not matched to a gene: 4. Germline CDR1 is SGHAT and CDR2 is FQNNGV. CDR3 region: CASSWTSGRPETQYF. DNA of the CDR3: TGTGCCAGCAGCTGGACTAGCGGGAGACCGGAGACCCAGTACTTC.

This clonotype showed up many times. The V gene is TRBV20-1, the J gene TRBJ2-7; 13 bases line up with TRBD2. J gave up 9 bases and V 5 bases, and 10 bases lay outside the gene matches. CDR3 length: 14 amino acids. Germline CDR1 and CDR2: DFQATT and SNEGSKA (reference sequence). This CDR3 is CSASGLAGESVQYF. The CDR3 nucleotides are TGCAGTGCTTCCGGACTAGCGGGAGAATCTGTGCAGTACTTC.

This clonotype was counted at least ten times. The chain recombines TRBV6-1 with TRBJ2-2; 7 bases map to TRBD2. The germline CDR1 and CDR2 sequences are MNHNS and SASEGT. The V segment lost 7 bases and the J segment 0 bases; nucleotides outside the gene matches: 8. The CDR3 runs 16 residues. The CDR3 reads CASNYWGRANTGELFF. CDR3 nucleotide sequence: TGTGCCAGCAACTATTGGGGGAGGGCGAACACCGGGGAGCTGTTTTTT.

This clonotype has ten or more counts. The chain recombines TRBV28 with TRBJ2-7; 8 bases line up with TRBD1. The V gene's germline CDR1 is MDHEN and CDR2 SYDVKM. Trimming removed 4 bases from V and 4 bases from J; junction bases left unmatched: 6. This CDR3 is 14 amino acids long. The CDR3 is CASSWRTGWYEQYF. CDR3 DNA: TGTGCCAGCAGTTGGCGGACAGGGTGGTACGAGCAGTACTTC. The whole variable domain, remainder taken from reference TRBV28 and TRBJ2-7, is DVKVTQSSRYLVKRTGEKVFLECVQDMDHENMFWYRQDPGLGLRLIYFSYDVKMKEKGDIPEGYSVSREKKERFSLILESASTNQTSMYLCASSWRTGWYEQYFGPGTRLTVT.

This clonotype was detected ten times or more. V is TRBV5-1 and J is TRBJ2-7, with D perhaps TRBD1 (5 bases). V dropped 0 bases and J dropped 4 bases, with 11 bases sitting between them. The CDR3 loop spans 14 amino acids. The germline gives CDR1 SGHRS, CDR2 YFSETQ. DNA for the CDR3: TGCGCCAGCAGCTTGGAGGGAAGGGGTTACGAGCAGTACTTC. It translates to CASSLEGRGYEQYF.

This clonotype was detected many times. V gene TRBV11-2 combines with J gene TRBJ2-5, with 8 bases fitting TRBD1. The germline CDR1 and CDR2 sequences are SGHAT and FQNNGV. The V gene end was trimmed by 5 bases and the J gene end by 2 bases; junction bases not matched to a gene: 7. The CDR3 spans 15 residues. The CDR3 DNA is TGTGCCAGCAGCGACCGGGACAGGTTACAAGAGACCCAGTACTTC. Its translation: CASSDRDRLQETQYF.

This clonotype was seen ten or more times. This chain connects TRBV6-1 to TRBJ1-1; unclear D gene. CDR1 and CDR2 from the germline V gene are MNHNS and SASEGT. This CDR3 spans 15 amino acids. V was trimmed by 6 bases and J by 6 bases, leaving 20 bases between them. CDR3 sequence (DNA): TGTGCCAGCAGCCTCGGAGGGCTTGAACTAGCTGAAGCTTTCTTT. It yields the protein CASSLGGLELAEAFF.

This clonotype was recorded many times. This chain uses TRBV6-1 with TRBJ2-5; 7 nucleotides line up with TRBD2. In germline, CDR1 is MNHNS, CDR2 SASEGT. This CDR3 has 14 residues. The V and J ends lost 5 bases and 4 bases, in that order; junction bases with no gene match: 7. The DNA for the CDR3 is TGTGCCAGCAGTAAGACTAGCATGTCAGAGACCCAGTACTTC. Protein product: CASSKTSMSETQYF.

As concerns this clonotype: A much larger clonotype is one base distant, so this may be a read error. The rearrangement uses TRBV30 and TRBJ1-2, with D unclear. This CDR3 is built from 14 residues. Germline CDR1 and CDR2: GTSNPN and SVGIG (reference sequence). Trimming stripped 5 bases from V and 2 bases from J, with 15 bases between. As DNA, the CDR3 is TGTGCCTGGCTAAAGTTAAGGGTCAACTATGGCTACACCTTC. Amino acid sequence: CAWLKLRVNYGYTF.

At least ten counts were recorded for this clonotype. The chain links TRBV2 to TRBJ2-1, with D perhaps matching TRBD1 or TRBD2 (6 bases each). Per the germline V gene, CDR1 is SNHLY and CDR2 is FYNNEI. This CDR3 comprises 15 residues. Trimming took 0 bases from V and 2 from J, leaving 8 bases between them. This chain's CDR3 is CASSEARDTYNEQFF. CDR3 bases: TGTGCCAGCAGTGAAGCGCGGGACACCTACAATGAGCAGTTCTTC. The full variable domain, completed using reference TRBV2 and TRBJ2-1, is EPEVTQTPSHQVTQMGQEVILRCVPISNHLYFYWYRQILGQKVEFLVSFYNNEISEKSEIFDDQFSVERPDGSNFTLKIRSTKLEDSAMYFCASSEARDTYNEQFFGPGTRLTVL.

This clonotype was seen only a few times. This chain uses TRBV5-6 with TRBJ1-6, with D uncertain. Germline V gives CDR1 SGHDT, CDR2 YYEEEE. The CDR3 runs to 15 residues. Trimming took off 2 bases at V and 10 bases at J, with 16 bases between the two ends. CDR3 bases: TGTGCCAGCAGCTTTACGTCGGTGGGCAAGTCACCCCTCCACTTT. Protein sequence: CASSFTSVGKSPLHF.

This clonotype has at least ten counts. V is TRBV30 and J is TRBJ1-1, with D unclear. Germline CDR1 is GTSNPN and CDR2 is SVGIG (reference sequence). CDR3 length equals 12 residues. Trimming left V 2 bases short and J 7 bases short, with 11 bases between. The CDR3 spells CAWSSRSDEAFF. The CDR3 DNA follows: TGTGCCTGGAGTAGTAGGTCAGATGAAGCTTTCTTT.

In the case of this clonotype: A much larger clone differs from this one at a single base, so this may be a read error. The J gene is TRBJ2-3, the V gene TRBV3-1; D unresolved. Per germline, CDR1 LGHDT and CDR2 YNNKEL (reference sequence). CDR3 length equals 16 residues. Trimming removed 3 bases from V and 3 bases from J, with 16 bases in between. CDR3 loop: CASSHPPSERTDTQYF. CDR3 nucleotide sequence: TGTGCCAGCAGCCATCCCCCGTCCGAGAGGACAGATACGCAGTATTTT.

This clonotype was seen only a few times. The chain carries TRBV7-9 and TRBJ2-1, with 15 positions matching TRBD2. CDR3 size: 18 residues. J gave up 4 bases and V 1 base, and 5 bases lay outside the gene matches. Germline lookup yields CDR1 SEHNR and CDR2 FQNEAQ (reference sequence). Here the CDR3 reads CASSLVGTSGRWYNEQFF. In nucleotides, the CDR3 is TGTGCCAGCAGCTTAGTAGGGACTAGCGGGAGGTGGTACAATGAGCAGTTCTTC.